There are many counts of the clone carrying this T cell receptor (beta chain). These data originate in a study of neurological immune-mediated disorders. TCRdb passed the 5' RACE reads through MiXCR, listing each CDR3 protein once. This table has around 130,000 distinct CDR3 sequences, roughly 3.2% appearing once. This CDR3 has 15 residues. Looked up from germline, CDR1 is SGHRS and CDR2 is YFSETQ. Trimming removed 2 bases from V and 0 bases from J, with 9 bases in between. J is TRBJ1-3 and V is TRBV5-1; possible D gene TRBD1, 5 bases. This receptor was obtained from a woman under 40 with multiple sclerosis. Material: PBMCs. The CDR3 region has the DNA TGCGCCAGCAGCTTCGACAGAACCTCTGGAAACACCATATATTTT. This codes for CASSFDRTSGNTIYF.